The sequence of this T cell receptor beta chain was determined in a study of T cells expressing NK-cell markers. Whole-study findings and limits: The CD3+CD56-NKG2C+ fraction of a handful of donors was likewise dominated by these clonotypes.

The length of the CDR3 is 13 residues. Germline V gene lookup returns CDR1 LGHDT and CDR2 YNNKEL (reference sequence). In regard to this clonotype: The target antigen is unknown.

TCRdb re-called the 5' RACE reads; one entry per CDR3 protein, DNA not given. There are over 250,000 distinct CDR3 sequences in the sample, with about 4% held by the top ten. The J gene is TRBJ1-6, the V gene TRBV3-1; the TCRdb D gene call, TRBD1, has no DNA to confirm it. Source material: blood T cells: a sorted CD56 or NKG2C T cell subset, CD4+ or CD8+ T cells, or bulk PBMC T cells (not recorded which). The sequence came from a woman between 18 and 69 years old in good health. CDR3 sequence: CASSLGQSAPLHF.